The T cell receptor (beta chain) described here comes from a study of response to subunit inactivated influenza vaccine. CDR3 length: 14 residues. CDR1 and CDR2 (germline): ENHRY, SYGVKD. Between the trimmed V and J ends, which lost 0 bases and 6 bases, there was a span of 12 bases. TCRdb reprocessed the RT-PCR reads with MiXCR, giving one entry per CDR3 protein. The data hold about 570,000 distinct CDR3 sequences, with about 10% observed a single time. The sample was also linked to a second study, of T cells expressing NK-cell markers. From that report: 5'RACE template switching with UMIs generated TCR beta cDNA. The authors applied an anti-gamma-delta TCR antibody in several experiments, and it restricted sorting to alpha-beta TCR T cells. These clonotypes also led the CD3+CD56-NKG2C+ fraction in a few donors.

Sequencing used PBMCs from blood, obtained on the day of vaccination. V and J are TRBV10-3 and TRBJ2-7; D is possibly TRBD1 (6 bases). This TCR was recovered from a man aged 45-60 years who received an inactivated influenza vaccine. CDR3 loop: CAISESILGAEQYF. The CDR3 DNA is TGTGCCATCAGTGAGTCGATTTTGGGGGCCGAGCAGTACTTC.